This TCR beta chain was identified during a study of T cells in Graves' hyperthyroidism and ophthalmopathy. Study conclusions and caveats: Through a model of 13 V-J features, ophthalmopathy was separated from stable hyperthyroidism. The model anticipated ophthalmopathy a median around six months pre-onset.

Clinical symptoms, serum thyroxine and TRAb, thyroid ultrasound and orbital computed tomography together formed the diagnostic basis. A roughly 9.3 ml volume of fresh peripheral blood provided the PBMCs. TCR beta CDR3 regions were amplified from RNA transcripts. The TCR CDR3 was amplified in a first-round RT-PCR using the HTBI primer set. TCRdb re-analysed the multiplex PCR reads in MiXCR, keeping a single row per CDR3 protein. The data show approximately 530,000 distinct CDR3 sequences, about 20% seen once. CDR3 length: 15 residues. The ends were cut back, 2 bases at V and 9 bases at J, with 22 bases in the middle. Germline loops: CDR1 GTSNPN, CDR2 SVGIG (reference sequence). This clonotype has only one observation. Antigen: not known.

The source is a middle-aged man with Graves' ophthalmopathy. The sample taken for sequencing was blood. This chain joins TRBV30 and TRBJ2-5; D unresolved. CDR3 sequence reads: CAWSSPLAPGRPQYF. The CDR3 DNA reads TGTGCCTGGAGTTCCCCCCTCGCGCCCGGTCGGCCCCAGTACTTC.